The rows below give T cell receptor beta chains drawn from one sample of a study of immune evolution from preneoplasia to lung adenocarcinoma. Sequencing used immunoSEQ multiplex PCR; TCRdb keeps in-frame clones, though not all of them. The table includes approximately 12,000 clones, about nine tenths detected once. The sample was FFPE invasive lung adenocarcinoma tissue. The receptor source for this set is a person aged 70 to 85 with invasive lung adenocarcinoma. Each CDR3 is given with its conserved first and last residue. Each record gives: J gene, clone size, D gene, V gene, CDR3 protein, CDR3 DNA. D genes are given only for firm matches. Not every row has a clone size; where given, it reads once, few, many or a size class.

TRBJ2-5 | NA | TRBD2 | TRBV29-1 | CSVRVGSGGEETQYF | TGCAGCGTTAGGGTGGGGAGCGGGGGGGAAGAGACCCAGTACTTC
TRBJ2-5 | NA | NA | TRBV5-1 | CASSFLGAEGETQYF | TGCGCCAGCAGCTTTCTAGGGGCTGAGGGTGAGACCCAGTACTTC
TRBJ1-1 | NA | NA | TRBV6-1 | CASSDRDGTEAFF | TGTGCCAGCAGTGACAGGGATGGAACTGAAGCTTTCTTT
TRBJ2-7 | NA | NA | TRBV28 | CASSFYRTLSSYEQYF | TGTGCCAGCAGTTTCTACAGGACTCTAAGCTCCTACGAGCAGTACTTC
TRBJ1-2 | NA | NA | TRBV7-6 | CASSPTGFNYGYTF | TGTGCCAGCAGCCCTACAGGGTTTAACTATGGCTACACCTTC
TRBJ1-1 | once | TRBD1 | TRBV19 | CASTVGTAGAFF | TGTGCCAGTACTGTAGGGACAGCCGGCGCTTTCTTT
TRBJ2-1 | NA | NA | TRBV28 | CASSPTRDFYNEQFF | TGTGCCAGCAGTCCTACCCGGGACTTTTACAATGAGCAGTTCTTC
TRBJ1-4 | NA | NA | TRBV5-1 | CASSWSTDLNEKLFF | TGCGCCAGCAGCTGGTCAACAGACCTTAATGAAAAACTGTTTTTT
TRBJ2-3 | NA | TRBD2 | TRBV9 | CASSVTSGNTDTQYF | TGTGCCAGCAGCGTTACTAGCGGGAACACAGATACGCAGTATTTT
TRBJ1-4 | once | TRBD1 | TRBV6-1 | CASSGGTGGNEKLFF | TGTGCCAGCAGTGGGGGGACAGGGGGTAATGAAAAACTGTTTTTT
TRBJ2-3 | NA | NA | TRBV6-1 | CASRRPGTSTDTQYF | TGTGCCAGCAGACGTCCAGGGACTAGCACAGATACGCAGTATTTT
TRBJ2-7 | once | NA | TRBV6-1 | CAAVGTYEQYF | TGTGCGGCTGTGGGGACCTACGAGCAGTACTTC
TRBJ1-2 | NA | NA | TRBV5-4 | CASSLGGRLGYTF | TGTGCCAGCAGCTTGGGGGGCAGGTTAGGCTACACCTTC
TRBJ2-7 | NA | NA | TRBV29-1 | CSVEGDKGYEQYF | TGCAGCGTTGAAGGGGACAAGGGTTACGAGCAGTACTTC
TRBJ2-7 | NA | TRBD2 | TRBV5-1 | CASSLGSGGASSYEQYF | TGCGCCAGCAGCTTGGGTAGCGGGGGCGCGAGCTCCTACGAGCAGTACTTC
TRBJ2-7 | NA | TRBD2 | TRBV6-5 | CASRITSGSTYEQYF | TGTGCCAGCAGAATCACTAGCGGGAGTACCTACGAGCAGTACTTC
TRBJ2-3 | NA | TRBD2 | TRBV7-2 | CASSLDGSGGSAQYF | TGTGCCAGCAGCTTAGATGGTAGCGGGGGGTCGGCGCAGTATTTT
TRBJ1-2 | NA | NA | TRBV5-1 | CASSLEGRNYGYTF | TGCGCCAGCAGCTTGGAGGGCCGCAACTATGGCTACACCTTC
TRBJ1-2 | NA | NA | TRBV6-6 | CASMGSNYGYTF | TGTGCCAGCATGGGCAGTAACTATGGCTACACCTTC
TRBJ2-5 | NA | NA | TRBV18 | CASSPLAWETQYF | TGTGCCAGCTCCCCGCTGGCGTGGGAGACCCAGTACTTC
TRBJ2-3 | NA | TRBD1 | TRBV28 | CASSLGTGLLRDTQYF | TGTGCCAGCAGTTTGGGGACAGGTTTGTTGCGAGATACGCAGTATTTT
TRBJ1-1 | few | NA | TRBV6-5 | CASSYTVHPQGEAFF | TGTGCCAGCAGTTACACCGTCCACCCACAGGGTGAAGCTTTCTTT
TRBJ2-5 | NA | NA | TRBV5-1 | CASSAAGTRETQYF | TGCGCCAGCAGCGCAGCCGGGACACGAGAGACCCAGTACTTC
TRBJ1-1 | NA | NA | TRBV2 | CASSEEAGISEAFF | TGTGCCAGCAGTGAAGAGGCAGGGATCAGTGAAGCTTTCTTT
TRBJ2-1 | few | NA | TRBV2 | CAKSGTIGNEQFF | TGTGCCAAATCCGGGACAATTGGCAATGAGCAGTTCTTC
TRBJ2-7 | NA | NA | TRBV9 | CASSPDRSYEQYF | TGTGCCAGCAGCCCCGACAGATCCTACGAGCAGTACTTC
TRBJ1-2 | NA | TRBD1 | TRBV9 | CASSVEAAGGGRYGYTF | TGTGCCAGCAGCGTAGAAGCTGCAGGGGGCGGTCGCTATGGCTACACCTTC